Presented here are 31 T cell receptor beta chains from one specimen sequenced in a study of blood T cell repertoires in COVID-19 (dated by TCRdb to 2020 to 2022). Library construction relied on the immunoSEQ multiplex PCR assay. TCRdb took this table from immuneACCESS and kept in-frame rearrangements with V and J called. Such tables lack part of the clones; where checked against another copy, unresolved V genes explain under half of the gap, and the rest is unexplained. The sample table holds about 130,000 clones, of which about 86% were seen once. Jointly, the top ten make up 2.3% of the sample. The specimen sequenced was PBMCs or T cells enriched from blood (not recorded which). The receptors come from a woman in her 50s who had recovered from COVID-19.

The chain couples TRBV9 to TRBJ1-3; D call uncertain. Germline loops: CDR1 SGDLS, CDR2 YYNGEE. The V and J ends lost 0 bases and 10 bases respectively, with 8 bases between them. CDR3 length: 12 residues. In nucleotides, the CDR3 is TGTGCCAGCAGCGTAGACGGGGAAACCATATATTTT. Protein product: CASSVDGETIYF.

This clone showed up just once. The V call is TRBV9, the J call TRBJ1-2, with 7 bases that match TRBD1. Germline V gene sequence: CDR1 SGDLS, CDR2 YYNGEE. The junction had 10 bases not matched to a gene; V was cut back by 6 bases and J by 5 bases. The CDR3 sequence is 14 residues long. CDR3 bases: TGTGCCAGCACCTCGACAGGGTCTACGTATGGCTACACCTTC. Amino acid sequence: CASTSTGSTYGYTF. The complete variable domain, with remaining parts taken from reference TRBV9 and TRBJ1-2, reads DSGVTQTPKHLITATGQRVTLRCSPRSGDLSVYWYQQSLDQGLQFLIQYYNGEERAKGNILERFSAQQFPDLHSELNLSSLELGDSALYFCASTSTGSTYGYTFGSGTRLTVV.

The chain carries TRBV4-3 and TRBJ2-1; possible D gene TRBD1, 6 bases. The V end lost 0 bases, the J end lost 5 bases, and 17 bases lay between the germline ends. This CDR3 comprises 17 residues. Germline-derived CDR1 and CDR2 are LGHNA and YSLEER. This chain's CDR3 is CASSQDIWQGSHNEQFF. For the CDR3, the DNA is TGCGCCAGCAGCCAAGATATTTGGCAGGGGTCGCACAATGAGCAGTTCTTC.

The V call is TRBV28, the J call TRBJ1-1; D is ambiguous. This CDR3 contains 15 residues. Trimming took 5 bases from V and 4 from J, leaving 17 bases between them. Germline values: CDR1 MDHEN, CDR2 SYDVKM. The CDR3 nucleotides read TGTGCCAGCAGTCGAGAAACAGAACCCTTCACTGAAGCTTTCTTT. Its translation: CASSRETEPFTEAFF.

The chain uses TRBV5-6 and TRBJ2-7; TRBD2 might be the D (5 bases). With 0 bases removed from V and 3 bases from J, the gap between germline ends came to 10 bases. The CDR3 sequence is 14 residues long. CDR1 and CDR2 from the germline V gene are SGHDT and YYEEEE. The CDR3 here is CASSLAGEYYEQYF. Here the CDR3 DNA reads TGTGCCAGCAGCTTGGCCGGGGAATACTACGAGCAGTACTTC.

This clone has only a few counts. The genes are TRBV5-4 and TRBJ2-2; TRBD2 agrees at 7 bases. This CDR3 region has 15 residues. Per germline, CDR1 SGHNT and CDR2 YYREEE (reference sequence). Unmatched junction bases numbered 1, after V lost 1 base and J lost 1 base. The CDR3 here is CASSLPGGNTGELFF. DNA of the CDR3: TGTGCCAGCAGCTTGCCGGGGGGGAACACCGGGGAGCTGTTTTTT.

The rearrangement links TRBV5-1 to TRBJ2-2, with a weak D call TRBD2 (5 bases). The CDR3 contains 13 residues. Trimming took off 4 bases at V and 2 bases at J, with 6 bases between the two ends. Germline V gene sequence: CDR1 SGHRS, CDR2 YFSETQ. The CDR3 coding sequence is TGCGCCAGCAGCGAGGGAAACACCGGGGAGCTGTTTTTT. It specifies CASSEGNTGELFF.

The V call is TRBV30, the J call TRBJ1-1; TRBD1 agrees at 9 bases. From germline, CDR1 is GTSNPN and CDR2 SVGIG (reference sequence). The CDR3 contains 14 residues. V dropped 2 bases and J dropped 5; count of bases not matched to a gene: 6. CDR3 region: CAWSPGTGITEAFF. The CDR3 coding sequence is TGTGCCTGGAGTCCCGGGACAGGGATAACTGAAGCTTTCTTT.

Points on this clone: Distinct nucleotide sequences in the sample also encode this CDR3. The chain couples TRBV7-2 to TRBJ2-1; TRBD1 agrees at 9 bases. The CDR3 runs to 15 residues. In germline, CDR1 is SGHTA, CDR2 FQGNSA. V was pared by 1 base and J by 4 bases, with 2 bases of the junction left unmatched. CDR3 sequence (DNA): TGTGCCAGCAGCTTAGGACAGGGGGGGTACAATGAGCAGTTCTTC. Translating gives CASSLGQGGYNEQFF.

V and J are TRBV7-8 and TRBJ2-7; D is unresolved. The germline V gene has CDR1 SGHVS and CDR2 FQNEAQ. The CDR3 extends over 12 amino acids. Trimming stripped 3 bases from V and 7 bases from J, with 10 bases between. In nucleotides, the CDR3 is TGTGCCAGCAGCTTGACTTCCCTAGAGCAGTACTTC. This codes for CASSLTSLEQYF. The full variable domain, in which reference TRBV7-8 and TRBJ2-7 provide the parts outside the CDR3, is GAGVSQSPRYKVAKRGQDVALRCDPISGHVSLFWYQQALGQGPEFLTYFQNEAQLDKSGLPSDRFFAERPEGSVSTLKIQRTQQEDSAVYLCASSLTSLEQYFGPGTRLTVT.

The gene calls are TRBV6-6 and TRBJ1-1; 10 positions match TRBD1. This CDR3 contains 14 residues. Germline V gene sequence: CDR1 MNHNY, CDR2 SVGAGI (reference sequence). Trimming removed 8 bases from V and 0 bases from J; junction bases left unmatched: 3. CDR3 loop: CASVGQGMNTEAFF. The CDR3 bases are TGTGCCAGCGTGGGACAGGGGATGAACACTGAAGCTTTCTTT.

The chain is built from TRBV21-1 and TRBJ1-1; the D call in the table, TRBD1, was not verified against the DNA. TRBV21-1 is labeled a pseudogene. The CDR3 runs to 15 residues. The CDR3 here is CASSKGPGHRFEAFF. The CDR3 DNA follows: TGTGCCAGCAGCAAGGGACCGGGACACCGGTTTGAAGCTTTCTTT.

Written as DNA, the CDR3 is TGTGCCAGCATCCCAGACAGGCGGGGAAACACCATATATTTT. Translation: CASIPDRRGNTIYF. The chain links TRBV28 to TRBJ1-3; weak D call: TRBD1 (6 bases). This CDR3 region has 14 residues. V dropped 7 bases and J dropped 4 bases, with 14 bases sitting between them. Per the germline V gene, CDR1 is MDHEN and CDR2 is SYDVKM.

The J gene is TRBJ1-2, the V gene TRBV10-2; 7 bases are a match to TRBD1. Germline V gene lookup returns CDR1 WSHSY and CDR2 SAAADI. V was clipped by 9 bases and J by 0 bases; unmatched bases: 1. This CDR3 contains 12 residues. CDR3 DNA: TGCGCCAGTCAGGGGGCTAACTATGGCTACACCTTC. Amino acids: CASQGANYGYTF.

This chain joins TRBV5-1 and TRBJ1-1; 8 positions agree with TRBD1. CDR1 is SGHRS and CDR2 is YFSETQ in the germline V gene. The CDR3 loop spans 16 amino acids. After removal of 4 bases from V and 0 bases from J, the junction contained 8 bases not matched to a gene. In DNA, the CDR3 is TGCGCCAGCAGCACCGGACAGGGCCAACTGAACACTGAAGCTTTCTTT. Protein product: CASSTGQGQLNTEAFF.

This clone has more than one count but fewer than ten. V and J are TRBV5-4 and TRBJ1-1, with TRBD1 identical over 7 bases. The CDR3 contains 17 residues. V lost 0 bases to trimming and J lost 7 bases; unmatched junction nucleotides: 15. The germline CDR1 and CDR2 sequences are SGHNT and YYREEE (reference sequence). The CDR3 reads CASSLGKRTGARGEAFF. As DNA, the CDR3 is TGTGCCAGCAGCTTGGGTAAAAGGACAGGAGCCCGAGGTGAAGCTTTCTTT.

This chain joins TRBV4-3 and TRBJ1-1; D uncertain. The V gene lost 0 bases and the J gene lost 0 bases, with 8 bases spanning the gap. The germline CDR1 and CDR2 sequences are LGHNA and YSLEER. There are 15 residues in the CDR3. Written as DNA, the CDR3 is TGCGCCAGCAGCCAAGAGGTACACCTGAACACTGAAGCTTTCTTT. Its translation: CASSQEVHLNTEAFF.

The chain combines TRBV4-2 with TRBJ1-2; 11 bases are a match to TRBD1. CDR1 and CDR2 from the germline V gene are LGHNA and YNFKEQ. The CDR3 is made up of 16 amino acids. The junction had 9 bases not matched to a gene; V was cut back by 1 base and J by 8 bases. The CDR3 DNA follows: TGTGCCAGCAGCCAAGGGGACGGGACAGGGGGTTACGGCTACACCTTC. Its translation: CASSQGDGTGGYGYTF.

The chain is built from TRBV3-1 (or the pseudogene TRBV3-2) and TRBJ2-3, with TRBD2 identical over 8 bases. J gave up 1 base and V 3 bases, and 3 bases lay outside the gene matches. The germline CDR1 and CDR2 sequences are LGHDT and YNNKEL (reference sequence). The CDR3 extends over 15 amino acids. The chain's CDR3 is CASSQLAGRTDTQYF. The CDR3 DNA reads as TGTGCCAGCAGCCAGCTAGCGGGCCGCACAGATACGCAGTATTTT.

V usage is TRBV6-5 and J usage is TRBJ1-2; D not resolved. CDR3 size: 11 residues. Trimming cost V 9 bases and J 5 bases, with 10 bases left between them. The germline V gene has CDR1 MNHEY and CDR2 SVGAGI. This CDR3 reads CASRREYGYTF. In DNA form, the CDR3 reads TGTGCCAGTCGGAGGGAATATGGCTACACCTTC.

This chain uses TRBV7-2 with TRBJ2-1; 10 bases are a match to TRBD1. Per the germline V gene, CDR1 is SGHTA and CDR2 is FQGNSA. Trimming cost V 5 bases and J 8 bases; bases outside gene matches: 6. The CDR3 contains 14 residues. The CDR3, as DNA: TGTGCCAGCAGCCTGGACAGGGGGATCGATGAGCAGTTCTTC. It translates to CASSLDRGIDEQFF.

The rearrangement links TRBV6-5 to TRBJ2-1; 7 bases align to TRBD1. Germline V lookup: CDR1 MNHEY, CDR2 SVGAGI. The V segment lost 6 bases and the J segment 6 bases; nucleotides outside the gene matches: 2. The CDR3 has 12 amino acids. The CDR3 reads CASRGQTNEQFF. As DNA, the CDR3 is TGTGCCAGCAGGGGACAGACCAATGAGCAGTTCTTC.

This clone is a singleton in its sample. V gene TRBV19 combines with J gene TRBJ2-2; maybe TRBD2 (5 bases). V lost 3 bases, J lost 0 bases, and 8 bases lay in between. The CDR3 contains 15 residues. CDR1 LNHDA and CDR2 SQIVND come from the germline V gene (reference sequence). CDR3 nucleotide sequence: TGTGCCAGTAGTATGGAGGTCGCGAACACCGGGGAGCTGTTTTTT. This gives the protein CASSMEVANTGELFF.

V usage is TRBV30 and J usage is TRBJ2-7; D perhaps matches TRBD2 (5 bases). Germline CDR1 reads GTSNPN; CDR2 reads SVGIG (reference sequence). V was pared by 0 bases and J by 5 bases, with 11 bases between. The CDR3 is 13 residues long. CDR3 loop: CAWSVLGADEQYF. CDR3 DNA sequence: TGTGCCTGGAGTGTACTAGGAGCGGACGAGCAGTACTTC.

The chain combines TRBV5-1 with TRBJ1-3, with TRBD1 matching 7 bases. Germline V CDR1 and CDR2: SGHRS, YFSETQ. V lost 3 bases, J lost 0 bases, and 0 bases stayed unmatched. The CDR3 spans 14 residues. CDR3 residues: CASSWDSSGNTIYF. The CDR3 DNA sequence: TGCGCCAGCAGCTGGGACAGCTCTGGAAACACCATATATTTT.

V and J are TRBV11-2 and TRBJ2-7, with 10 bases matching TRBD1. The CDR3 loop spans 16 amino acids. V lost 0 bases and J lost 2; bases outside the gene matches: 4. Germline V gene lookup returns CDR1 SGHAT and CDR2 FQNNGV. CDR3 nucleotides: TGTGCCAGCAGCTTAGATCTCGGACAGGGGGCCTACGAGCAGTACTTC. This gives the protein CASSLDLGQGAYEQYF. Full variable domain (rest looked up from reference TRBV11-2 and TRBJ2-7): EAGVAQSPRYKIIEKRQSVAFWCNPISGHATLYWYQQILGQGPKLLIQFQNNGVVDDSQLPKDRFSAERLKGVDSTLKIQPAKLEDSAVYLCASSLDLGQGAYEQYFGPGTRLTVT.

This clone came up once. This chain uses TRBV3-1 (or the pseudogene TRBV3-2) with TRBJ1-3; no definite D call. CDR3 length: 17 amino acids. V lost 1 base to trimming and J lost 0 bases, with 13 bases between them. Germline assignment: CDR1 LGHDT and CDR2 YNNKEL (reference sequence). CDR3 sequence: CASSQGSPISSGNTIYF. The CDR3 region has the DNA TGTGCCAGCAGCCAAGGGAGCCCGATTAGCTCTGGAAACACCATATATTTT.

The V gene is TRBV2, the J gene TRBJ2-7; no definite D call. Trimming cost V 3 bases and J 2 bases, with 5 bases left between them. CDR1 is SNHLY and CDR2 is FYNNEI in the germline V gene. This CDR3 comprises 12 residues. The CDR3 DNA reads TGTGCCAGCAGTGACAGGACCTACGAGCAGTACTTC. Protein sequence: CASSDRTYEQYF.

The chain is built from TRBV29-1 and TRBJ2-3; tentative D call: TRBD2 (5 bases). Trimming shortened V by 6 bases and J by 2 bases, and 15 bases separated the two germline ends. Per germline, CDR1 SQVTM and CDR2 ANQGSEA. The CDR3 sequence is 14 residues long. The CDR3 spells CSVKGWGDTDTQYF. For the CDR3, the DNA is TGCAGCGTGAAAGGGTGGGGAGACACAGATACGCAGTATTTT.

The chain recombines TRBV19 with TRBJ1-1, with a possible D match to TRBD1 (6 bases). The ends were cut back, 5 bases at V and 5 bases at J, with 15 bases in the middle. CDR3 length: 14 amino acids. In germline, CDR1 is LNHDA, CDR2 SQIVND (reference sequence). The CDR3 DNA is TGTGCCAGTAGTTTAGGGGGAAGCGGGACTGAAGCTTTCTTT. Encoded protein: CASSLGGSGTEAFF.

The chain has TRBV5-1 and TRBJ1-1, with D tentatively TRBD1 (6 bases). The CDR3 totals 15 residues. CDR1 is SGHRS, CDR2 YFSETQ, per germline. The V end was cut by 0 bases, the J end by 3 bases, with 12 bases between. The chain's CDR3 is CASSLEAGEDTEAFF. The CDR3 DNA is TGCGCCAGCAGCTTGGAGGCAGGGGAAGACACTGAAGCTTTCTTT.